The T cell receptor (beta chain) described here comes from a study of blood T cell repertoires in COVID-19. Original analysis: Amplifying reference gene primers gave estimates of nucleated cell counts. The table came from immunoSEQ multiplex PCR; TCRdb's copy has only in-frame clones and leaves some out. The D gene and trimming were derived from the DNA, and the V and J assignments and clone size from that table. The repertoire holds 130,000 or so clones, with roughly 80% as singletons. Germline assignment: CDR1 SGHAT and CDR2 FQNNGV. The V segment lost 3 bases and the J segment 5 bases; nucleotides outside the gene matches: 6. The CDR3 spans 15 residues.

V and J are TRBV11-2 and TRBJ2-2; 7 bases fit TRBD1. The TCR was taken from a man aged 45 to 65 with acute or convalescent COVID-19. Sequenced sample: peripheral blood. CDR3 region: CASSLQTGITGELFF. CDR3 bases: TGTGCCAGCAGCTTGCAGACAGGGATTACCGGGGAGCTGTTTTTT.